This is a list of T cell receptor beta chains from one sample in a study of cytomegalovirus exposure and HLA in healthy donors. The method was immunoSEQ multiplex PCR; TCRdb's version includes in-frame clones alone and lacks a portion of them. The table records over 70,000 clones, 65% to 85% of them present only once. The sample taken for sequencing was PBMCs. The source of these receptors is a man between 18 and 35 years old in good health and CMV-seronegative. Both conserved end residues are part of each CDR3. D genes are given only for firm matches. The size of a clone is reported for some rows only, either as once, few or many, or as a class for expanded clones.

d_call	clone_size	v_call	j_call	cdr3_nt	cdr3_aa
TRBD1	-	TRBV10-2	TRBJ2-1	TGCGCCAGCAGCGAAGGCCGGACAGGGGTCAATGAGCAGTTCTTC	CASSEGRTGVNEQFF
TRBD1	-	TRBV7-8	TRBJ1-1	TGTGCCAGCAGCTCAGCTCCTCGACAGGGGCAGGGCACTGAAGCTTTCTTT	CASSSAPRQGQGTEAFF
TRBD1	-	TRBV5-4	TRBJ2-5	TGTGCCAGCAGCCCGGGACAGGGGGTTGAGACCCAGTACTTC	CASSPGQGVETQYF
TRBD1	few	TRBV6-5	TRBJ2-7	TGTGCCAGCAGATTTGGGACAGTCTACGAGCAGTACTTC	CASRFGTVYEQYF
-	-	TRBV6-5	TRBJ2-1	TGTGCCAGCAGTCTGAGAAGGGGCGGCATAAATGAGCAGTTCTTC	CASSLRRGGINEQFF
-	few	TRBV7-9	TRBJ1-2	TGTGCCAGCAGCTTAGTACAGGAGTATGGCTACACCTTC	CASSLVQEYGYTF
TRBD1	-	TRBV5-6	TRBJ2-2	TGTGCCAGCAGCTTGTACAGGGGGGCAAACACCGGGGAGCTGTTTTTT	CASSLYRGANTGELFF
TRBD1	-	TRBV7-6	TRBJ1-1	TGTGCCAGCAGCTTATCCGGGACAGGTCCGCAGAACACTGAAGCTTTCTTT	CASSLSGTGPQNTEAFF
-	-	TRBV6-6	TRBJ2-5	TGTGCCAGCAGTTCCGGGGAGACCCAGTACTTC	CASSSGETQYF
TRBD1	-	TRBV25-1	TRBJ2-7	TGTGCCAGCAGTGAATTTTACACAGGGGGCATGGACGAGCAGTACTTC	CASSEFYTGGMDEQYF
-	-	TRBV7-9	TRBJ2-7	TGTGCCAGCAGCTTAGCGGGGGCAGAATACTACGAGCAGTACTTC	CASSLAGAEYYEQYF
TRBD1	-	TRBV29-1	TRBJ1-1	TGCAGCGGGGCCAACAGGGGGTTAACTGAAGCTTTCTTT	CSGANRGLTEAFF
-	-	TRBV11-2	TRBJ2-3	TGTGCCAGCAGCTCTGGCTGGAGCACAGATACGCAGTATTTT	CASSSGWSTDTQYF
-	-	TRBV6-5	TRBJ1-2	TGTGCCAGCAGTTACTCCAGGCCGTTTGGCTACACCTTC	CASSYSRPFGYTF
-	-	TRBV19	TRBJ1-1	TGTGCCAGTACCCCTGGCCGGGTAACTGAAGCTTTCTTT	CASTPGRVTEAFF
-	-	TRBV5-4	TRBJ2-1	TGTGCCAGCAGTTCGGAACTAGTCAATGAGCAGTTCTTC	CASSSELVNEQFF
-	-	TRBV7-9	TRBJ1-6	TGTTCCAGCAGCTTAGTTTTGGACTCGATATCACCCCTCCACTTT	CSSSLVLDSISPLHF
TRBD2	-	TRBV5-1	TRBJ2-5	TGCGCCAGCAGCTTGGATCGGCTAGCGGGGGGGCGGGAGACCCAGTACTTC	CASSLDRLAGGRETQYF
-	-	TRBV7-9	TRBJ1-1	TGTTCCAGCAGTCCTGCTGAGGGCACGAACACTGAAGCTTTCTTT	CSSSPAEGTNTEAFF
-	once	TRBV19	TRBJ1-3	TGTGCCAGTGTGACAGGACCGTCTGGAAACACCATATATTTT	CASVTGPSGNTIYF
-	-	TRBV5-6	TRBJ2-7	TGTGCCAGCAGCTTGCTTAAGGGGATAACCTACGAGCAGTACTTC	CASSLLKGITYEQYF
TRBD2	-	TRBV13	TRBJ2-1	TGTGCCAGCAGCTTCGGGCTAGCGGTCTACAATGAGCAGTTCTTC	CASSFGLAVYNEQFF
TRBD1	-	TRBV29-1	TRBJ2-7	TGCAGCGTGAGGACAGGGGCCTACGAGCAGTACTTC	CSVRTGAYEQYF
-	-	TRBV9	TRBJ1-3	TGTGCCAGCAGCCCTTCAGGGTGGGGAAACACCATATATTTT	CASSPSGWGNTIYF
-	-	TRBV4-1	TRBJ1-2	TGCGTCAGCAGCCAAGATCACAGGGACTATGGCTACACCTTC	CVSSQDHRDYGYTF
-	-	TRBV4-2	TRBJ2-3	TGTGCCAGCAGCCAAGATTTCAGGGTAAGCACAGATACGCAGTATTTT	CASSQDFRVSTDTQYF
-	-	TRBV29-1	TRBJ2-7	TGCAGCGTAAAAACGGGGATGACCTACGAGCAGTACTTC	CSVKTGMTYEQYF
TRBD1	-	TRBV4-1	TRBJ1-2	TGCGCCAGCAGCCAAGGGACAGGCCTTCCTGGCTACACCTTC	CASSQGTGLPGYTF
TRBD1	-	TRBV4-2	TRBJ1-1	TGTGCCAGCAGCCAACCACCGGGACAGGGGAACACTGAAGCTTTCTTT	CASSQPPGQGNTEAFF